This T cell receptor beta chain came from a study of T cells expressing NK-cell markers. TCRdb derives one entry per CDR3 protein from the 5' RACE reads, leaving out DNA. The listing records 550,000 to 600,000 distinct CDR3 sequences. The germline CDR1 and CDR2 sequences are SGHVS and FQNEAQ. The CDR3 is 15 amino acids. This clonotype was obtained from a man younger than 35 in good health. The specimen sequenced was blood T cells: a sorted CD56 or NKG2C T cell subset, CD4+ or CD8+ T cells, or bulk PBMC T cells (not recorded which). This chain connects TRBV7-8 to TRBJ2-5; checking the TCRdb D call of TRBD2 is not possible without DNA. The CDR3 is CASSRLARIQETQYF.